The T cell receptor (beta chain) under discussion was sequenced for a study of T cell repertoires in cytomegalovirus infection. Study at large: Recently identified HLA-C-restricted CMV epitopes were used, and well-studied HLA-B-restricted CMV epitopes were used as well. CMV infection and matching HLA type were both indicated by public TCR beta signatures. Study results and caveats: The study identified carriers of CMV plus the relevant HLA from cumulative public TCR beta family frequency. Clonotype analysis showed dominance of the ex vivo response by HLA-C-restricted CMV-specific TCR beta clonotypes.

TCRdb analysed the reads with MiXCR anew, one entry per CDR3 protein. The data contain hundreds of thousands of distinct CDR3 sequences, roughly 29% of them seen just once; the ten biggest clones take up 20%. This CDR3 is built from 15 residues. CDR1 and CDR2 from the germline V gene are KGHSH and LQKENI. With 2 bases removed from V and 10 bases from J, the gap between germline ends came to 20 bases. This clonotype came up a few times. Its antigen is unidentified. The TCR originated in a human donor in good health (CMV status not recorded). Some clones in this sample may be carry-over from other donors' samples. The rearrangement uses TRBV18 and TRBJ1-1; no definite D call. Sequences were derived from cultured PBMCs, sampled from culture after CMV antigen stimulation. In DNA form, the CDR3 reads TGTGCCAGCTCACCAACTTTGGACCGAGCGGGTACAGCTTTCTTT. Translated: CASSPTLDRAGTAFF.